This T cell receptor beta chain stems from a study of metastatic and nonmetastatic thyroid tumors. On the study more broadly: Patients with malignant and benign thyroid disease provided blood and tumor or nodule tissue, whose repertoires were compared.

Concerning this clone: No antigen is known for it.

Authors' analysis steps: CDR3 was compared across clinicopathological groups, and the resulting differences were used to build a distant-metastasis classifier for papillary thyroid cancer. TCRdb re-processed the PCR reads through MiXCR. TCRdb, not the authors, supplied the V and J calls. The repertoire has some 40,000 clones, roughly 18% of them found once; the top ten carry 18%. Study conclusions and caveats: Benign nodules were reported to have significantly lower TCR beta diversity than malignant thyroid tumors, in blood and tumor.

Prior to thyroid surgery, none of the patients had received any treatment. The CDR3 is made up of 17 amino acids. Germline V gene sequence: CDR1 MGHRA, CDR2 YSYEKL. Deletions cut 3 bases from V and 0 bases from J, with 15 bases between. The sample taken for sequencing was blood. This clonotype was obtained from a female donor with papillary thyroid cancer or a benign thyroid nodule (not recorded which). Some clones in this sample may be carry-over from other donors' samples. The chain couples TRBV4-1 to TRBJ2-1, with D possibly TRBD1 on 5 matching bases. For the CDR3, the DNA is TGCGCCAGCAGCCAGGTCCAGACAGTTCCCTCCTACAATGAGCAGTTCTTC. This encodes CASSQVQTVPSYNEQFF.